The 20 T cell receptor beta chains below were found in one sample sequenced in a study of beta chain features in type 1 diabetes. Findings and limits, study-wide: TCRB CDR3s from Type 1 diabetes patients were moderately but significantly shorter in all four CD4+ subsets.

Sequencing targeted expressed TCRB transcripts, as all isolated RNA had been reverse transcribed. This table comes from immunoSEQ multiplex PCR, and its TCRdb copy is limited to in-frame clones, with some not included. The sample includes 100,000 to 150,000 clones, 17% of them seen just once. Their antigens are not known. The source material was central memory CD4+ T cells from blood. The receptors derive from a man between 18 and 35 years old with type 1 diabetes.

The chain joins TRBV30 to TRBJ1-1; 7 bases align to TRBD1. This CDR3 is 14 amino acids long. Trimming cost V 2 bases and J 4 bases; bases outside gene matches: 7. CDR1 and CDR2 from the germline V gene are GTSNPN and SVGIG (reference sequence). CDR3 sequence (DNA): TGTGCCTGGAGTAAAAGGGGGCGTCGCACTGAAGCTTTCTTT. Translation gives CAWSKRGRRTEAFF.

In DNA form, the CDR3 reads TGTGCCAGCTCACCAAGCTACTCTGGGGCCAACGTCCTGACTTTC. Protein sequence: CASSPSYSGANVLTF. This chain joins TRBV18 and TRBJ2-6; no firm D call. The CDR3 length is 15 residues. Per germline, CDR1 KGHSH and CDR2 LQKENI. Trimming left V 2 bases short and J 0 bases short, with 5 bases between.

The sample holds many counts of this clone. This rearrangement joins TRBV2 to TRBJ2-4; the D gene is possibly TRBD2 (6 bases). The CDR3 totals 12 residues. The V gene's germline CDR1 is SNHLY and CDR2 FYNNEI. Deletions cut 6 bases from V and 6 bases from J, with 9 bases between. DNA of the CDR3: TGTGCCAGCAGGCCGGAGGGAAACATTCAGTACTTC. It specifies CASRPEGNIQYF.

This clone came up a few times. Relative to the germline gene, one junction end is altered; a read error may explain this. The rearrangement links TRBV7-7 to TRBJ2-3, with D perhaps matching TRBD1 (5 bases). This CDR3 has 16 residues. Germline loops: CDR1 SSHAT, CDR2 FNYEAQ (reference sequence). CDR3 protein: CASSFRVGDSTDTQYF. As DNA, the CDR3 is TGTGCTAGCAGTTTCAGAGTAGGGGATAGCACAGATACGCAGTATTTT.

This clone was recorded a few times. V gene TRBV27 combines with J gene TRBJ2-1; D not certain. Germline V gene data show CDR1 as MNHEY and CDR2 as SMNVEV (reference sequence). The CDR3 has 13 residues. Trimming stripped 2 bases from V and 4 bases from J, with 6 bases between. The CDR3 loop reads CASSLEGYNEQFF. The CDR3 DNA reads as TGTGCCAGCAGTTTAGAAGGTTACAATGAGCAGTTCTTC.

This clone was recorded a few times. The rearrangement links TRBV7-2 to TRBJ2-7; D ambiguous. V was shortened by 1 base and J by 9 bases, with 16 bases between the two germline ends. This CDR3 comprises 14 residues. Germline assignment: CDR1 SGHTA and CDR2 FQGNSA. CDR3 loop: CASSLEGWVYVQYF. DNA of the CDR3: TGTGCCAGCAGCTTAGAGGGTTGGGTCTATGTGCAGTACTTC.

This sequence joins TRBV6-6 and TRBJ2-3; 10 positions agree with TRBD2. V trimming: 10 bases; J trimming: 1 base; junction bases outside the gene matches: 11. CDR1 is MNHNY, CDR2 SVGAGI, per germline (reference sequence). The CDR3 runs to 16 residues. The CDR3 sequence is CATRTSGTLGTDTQYF. CDR3 DNA sequence: TGTGCCACCCGGACTAGCGGAACTCTCGGCACAGATACGCAGTATTTT.

The rearrangement joins TRBV27 to TRBJ2-3; no clear D gene. CDR1 is MNHEY and CDR2 is SMNVEV in the germline V gene (reference sequence). V was trimmed by 6 bases and J by 2 bases, leaving 12 bases between them. This CDR3 comprises 14 residues. The CDR3 here is CASRLSRNTDTQYF. CDR3 bases: TGTGCCAGCAGGCTATCTAGGAACACAGATACGCAGTATTTT.

This chain joins TRBV5-1 and TRBJ1-5, with D possibly being TRBD1 (5 bases). CDR3 length equals 15 residues. V dropped 4 bases and J dropped 2 bases, with 13 bases sitting between them. Germline V gives CDR1 SGHRS, CDR2 YFSETQ. For the CDR3, the DNA is TGCGCCAGCAGCGCGACGGGGCAGGGCAATCAGCCCCAGCATTTT. As protein: CASSATGQGNQPQHF.

This clone was detected a few times. This chain connects TRBV4-3 to TRBJ2-5, with a tentative D call TRBD2 (6 bases). With 4 bases removed from V and 3 bases from J, the gap between germline ends came to 18 bases. The germline gives CDR1 LGHNA, CDR2 YSLEER. CDR3 size: 16 residues. In DNA form, the CDR3 reads TGCGCCAGCAGCCCTTCAATTGGGGGGAACAAAGAGACCCAGTACTTC. Its protein product is CASSPSIGGNKETQYF.

This clone was observed many times. The chain combines TRBV7-2 with TRBJ1-6; D perhaps matches TRBD1 (5 bases). CDR3 length equals 15 residues. Germline CDR1 SGHTA, CDR2 FQGNSA. Trimming removed 1 base at V and 6 bases at J, with 10 bases between. Written as DNA, the CDR3 is TGTGCCAGCAGCTTAGTTGGCCAGGGTAATTCACCCCTCCACTTT. Protein product: CASSLVGQGNSPLHF.

This clone has at least ten counts. The chain links TRBV7-2 to TRBJ2-7; unclear D gene. Trimming cost V 0 bases and J 3 bases, with 9 bases left between them. The V gene's germline CDR1 is SGHTA and CDR2 FQGNSA. The CDR3 runs to 14 residues. CDR3 DNA: TGTGCCAGCAGCTTAGCGTCAGACGGCTACGAGCAGTACTTC. Translated, it gives CASSLASDGYEQYF.

The chain links TRBV15 to TRBJ2-7, with D possibly matching TRBD1 (6 bases). CDR1 is LNHNV, CDR2 YYDKDF, per germline (reference sequence). The CDR3 is 15 residues long. V was trimmed by 1 base and J by 0 bases, leaving 10 bases between them. The CDR3 DNA is TGTGCCACCAGCAGAGGAGGGACACTCTCCTACGAGCAGTACTTC. Translating gives CATSRGGTLSYEQYF.

This rearrangement joins TRBV7-9 to TRBJ2-2, with D perhaps given as TRBD1 or TRBD2 (5 bases each). CDR3 length: 13 amino acids. V lost 4 bases and J 10 bases, leaving 13 bases between the germline ends. Per germline, CDR1 SEHNR and CDR2 FQNEAQ (reference sequence). CDR3 amino acids: CASSSQGVEELFF. DNA of the CDR3: TGTGCCAGCAGCTCTCAGGGAGTTGAGGAGCTGTTTTTT.

J is TRBJ2-2 and V is TRBV7-2, with TRBD2 matching 9 bases. The J segment lost 4 bases and the V segment lost 1 base, leaving 1 base of the junction unmatched. The CDR3 length is 15 residues. Germline V CDR1 and CDR2: SGHTA, FQGNSA. The CDR3 sequence is CASSLELAGTGELFF. Written as DNA, the CDR3 is TGTGCCAGCAGCTTAGAACTAGCGGGCACCGGGGAGCTGTTTTTT.

This clone was detected only once. The rearrangement uses TRBV7-2 and TRBJ1-2; a weak D match, TRBD1 (5 bases). The germline V gene encodes CDR1 SGHTA and CDR2 FQGNSA. V dropped 4 bases and J dropped 3 bases, with 15 bases sitting between them. The CDR3 is made up of 15 amino acids. Written as DNA, the CDR3 is TGTGCCAGCAGCTCAGGGCCTACTCCGGACTATGGCTACACCTTC. This translates into CASSSGPTPDYGYTF.

The sample holds a few counts of this clone. The rearrangement joins TRBV7-2 to TRBJ2-7; a possible D gene is TRBD2 (6 bases). Deletions cut 3 bases from V and 3 bases from J, with 12 bases between. Germline V gene sequence: CDR1 SGHTA, CDR2 FQGNSA. There are 14 residues in the CDR3. The DNA for the CDR3 is TGTGCCAGCAGCTTTAGGGAGGTTAGCTACGAGCAGTACTTC. Translated, it gives CASSFREVSYEQYF.

This chain connects TRBV14 to TRBJ2-3; 9 positions agree with TRBD2. V lost 3 bases and J lost 4; bases outside the gene matches: 11. Germline CDR1 SGHDN, CDR2 FVKESK. The CDR3 is 17 residues long. The CDR3 coding sequence is TGTGCCAGCAGCCATCTAGGCGGGGGGGCCCCGGCAGATACGCAGTATTTT. As protein: CASSHLGGGAPADTQYF.

There are a few counts of this clone. V is TRBV25-1 and J is TRBJ2-7; 7 bases agree with TRBD1. Germline CDR1 reads MGHDK; CDR2 reads SYGVNS. J gave up 3 bases and V 4 bases, and 6 bases lay outside the gene matches. This CDR3 has 14 residues. This CDR3 reads CASSARAGGYEQYF. The CDR3 DNA sequence: TGTGCCAGCAGTGCCCGAGCAGGGGGCTACGAGCAGTACTTC.

V gene TRBV7-2 combines with J gene TRBJ2-5; TRBD2 matches 11 bases. Germline V lookup: CDR1 SGHTA, CDR2 FQGNSA. V shed 5 bases and J 4 bases; nucleotides not matched to a gene: 3. The CDR3 contains 14 residues. The CDR3 coding sequence is TGTGCCAGCAGCGTTAGCGGGGGGGCAGAGACCCAGTACTTC. Encoded protein: CASSVSGGAETQYF.